Each of the 5 T cell receptor beta chains below was sequenced from the same sample in a study of cytomegalovirus exposure and HLA in healthy donors (dated 2017 in TCRdb). Library preparation was by the immunoSEQ multiplex PCR assay. For the multiplex PCR, a mixture combining 60 forward primers for TCR Vbeta segments and 13 reverse primers for TCR Jbeta segments was used. Held by TCRdb, this immuneACCESS table contains in-frame sequences only and omits some clones. Under half of the omission traces to an unresolved V gene where checked; the cause of the rest is unknown. For this sample the table gives some 170,000 clones, of which about two thirds were detected only once. Together, the top ten hold under 3.5% of the sample. The specimen was PBMCs. All receptors come from a woman aged 25 to 39 in good health and CMV-seronegative.

There are a few counts of this clone. This chain connects TRBV19 to TRBJ2-7; 7 bases agree with TRBD1. The V and J ends lost 4 bases and 3 bases, in that order; junction bases with no gene match: 3. CDR3 length: 13 amino acids. Germline V lookup: CDR1 LNHDA, CDR2 SQIVND (reference sequence). The CDR3 bases are TGTGCCAGTAGTACCGGGACAGACTACGAGCAGTACTTC. Translation gives CASSTGTDYEQYF.

This chain joins TRBV5-6 and TRBJ2-7; TRBD1 agrees at 9 bases. Germline lookup yields CDR1 SGHDT and CDR2 YYEEEE. J gave up 5 bases and V 4 bases, and 10 bases lay outside the gene matches. The CDR3 runs 15 residues. Here the CDR3 DNA reads TGTGCCAGCAGCGTTGGGACAGGGTGGTCCGACGAGCAGTACTTC. Translated: CASSVGTGWSDEQYF.

The chain carries TRBV15 and TRBJ1-1; D remains ambiguous. Deletions cut 0 bases from V and 8 bases from J, with 10 bases between. The CDR3 has 13 amino acids. Germline V gene data show CDR1 as LNHNV and CDR2 as YYDKDF (reference sequence). CDR3 sequence reads: CATSRDLGTEAFF. The CDR3 DNA sequence: TGTGCCACCAGCAGAGATCTGGGCACCGAAGCTTTCTTT.

This chain joins TRBV6-4 and TRBJ2-1; D gene uncertain. This CDR3 spans 13 amino acids. Looked up from germline, CDR1 is MRHNA and CDR2 is SNTAGT. V gave up 4 bases and J gave up 4 bases, with 8 bases separating them. The DNA for the CDR3 is TGTGCCAGCAGTGTATCCCCGTACAATGAGCAGTTCTTC. Amino acid sequence: CASSVSPYNEQFF.

V usage is TRBV28 and J usage is TRBJ2-3; 7 bases match TRBD2. The CDR3 spans 15 residues. Per the germline V gene, CDR1 is MDHEN and CDR2 is SYDVKM. V shed 4 bases, J shed 2 bases, and the junction held 6 bases outside the gene matches. CDR3 sequence reads: CASSSWGGPTDTQYF. Written as DNA, the CDR3 is TGTGCCAGCAGTTCTTGGGGGGGACCCACAGATACGCAGTATTTT.